This TCR beta chain appears in the sequencing data of a study of blood T cell repertoires in COVID-19. The length of the CDR3 is 16 residues. Germline values: CDR1 SGHTA, CDR2 FQGNSA. V was clipped by 2 bases and J by 3 bases; unmatched bases: 10. Profiling relied on immunoSEQ multiplex PCR, and the TCRdb table lists in-frame clones only, not all of them. Of 230,000 or so clones listed, around 90% are singletons. The sequence was collected from a woman aged 50 to 60 with acute COVID-19. The chain uses TRBV7-2 and TRBJ2-7; 7 bases map to TRBD2. The sample was PBMCs or T cells enriched from blood (not recorded which). CDR3 region: CASSLQGSGFRYEQYF. CDR3 bases: TGTGCCAGCAGCTTACAGGGTAGCGGGTTCCGCTACGAGCAGTACTTC.